This T cell receptor (beta chain) derives from a study of radiation and T cells in renal cell carcinoma. Broader study findings: Irradiated tumors held more dominant CDR3 motifs than control tumors.

Per the germline V gene, CDR1 is ENHRY and CDR2 is SYGVKD. The CDR3 length is 14 residues. Trimming took 4 bases from V and 3 from J, leaving 12 bases between them. The treatment is: 15 Gy SBRT to primary tumor, nephrectomy 4 weeks later. Nephrectomy followed 15 Gy stereotactic body radiation by 4 weeks. This renal cell carcinoma was of the clear cell type. Relative to its sample, this clone is medium-sized (0.01 to 0.1%). What it recognizes is unknown. Profiling relied on immunoSEQ multiplex PCR, and the TCRdb table lists in-frame clones only, not all of them. The table has 17,000 or so clones, 50% to 70% seen once.

The material was tumor tissue, obtained from a patient whose treatment included radiotherapy and nephrectomy. The genes are TRBV10-3 and TRBJ1-1; D possibly corresponds to TRBD1 (6 bases). The source of this sequence is a man in his fifties with renal cell carcinoma. CDR3 DNA sequence: TGTGCCATCAGTGTACAGGGACCGGACACTGAAGCTTTCTTT. It codes for CAISVQGPDTEAFF.